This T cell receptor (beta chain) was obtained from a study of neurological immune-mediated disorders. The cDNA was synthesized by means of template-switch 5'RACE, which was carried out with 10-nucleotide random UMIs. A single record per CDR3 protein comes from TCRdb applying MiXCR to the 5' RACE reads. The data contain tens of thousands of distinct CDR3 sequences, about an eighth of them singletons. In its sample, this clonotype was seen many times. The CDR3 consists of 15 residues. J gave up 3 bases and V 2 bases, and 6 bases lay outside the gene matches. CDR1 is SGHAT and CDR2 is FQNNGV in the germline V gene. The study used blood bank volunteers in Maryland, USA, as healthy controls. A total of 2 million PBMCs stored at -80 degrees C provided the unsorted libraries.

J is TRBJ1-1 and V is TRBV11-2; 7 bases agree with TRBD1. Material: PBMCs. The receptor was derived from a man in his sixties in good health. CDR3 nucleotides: TGTGCCAGCAGCTTACCCTCGACAGGGCACACTGAAGCTTTCTTT. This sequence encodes CASSLPSTGHTEAFF.